This note documents a single T cell receptor beta chain sequence. Its antigen is as yet unknown. TCRdb's copy holds only in-frame clones and misses some; the assay was immunoSEQ multiplex PCR. This sample has about 350,000 clones; just over 90% occur once, and the top ten carry about 3.9%. These data belong to a study of Ad26.COV2.S vaccination and SARS-CoV-2 variants. Study results and limitations: With respect to non-spike TCR breadth, vaccine and placebo recipients were similar. Post-vaccination breadth of spike-specific CD8+ and CD4+ T cell responses was reportedly substantial.

Per the germline V gene, CDR1 is SGHRS and CDR2 is YFSETQ. Trimming took 4 bases from V and 5 from J; bases not matched to a gene: 5. CDR3 length: 14 residues. Sample: peripheral blood, taken after recovery from COVID-19. The chain carries TRBV5-1 and TRBJ1-2; the match to TRBD1 covers 10 bases. The TCR sequence derives from a human donor who had recovered from COVID-19. DNA for the CDR3: TGCGCCAGCAGCACGGACAGGGGGGAGTATGGCTACACCTTC. Translating it yields CASSTDRGEYGYTF.